The clone carrying this TCR beta chain was seen just once. Its antigen is not known. These data belong to a study of cytomegalovirus exposure and HLA in healthy donors. Findings of the study overall: Presence/absence analysis assumed near-uniform sequencing depth across donors. Among CMV-associated TCR beta chains, most appeared HLA-restricted in a later analysis. For cytomegalovirus status, the classifier reportedly gave diagnoses with high specificity and sensitivity. Excluded: some indistinguishable V segments such as TRBV6-2 and TRBV6-3.

This PCR relied on a set of 60 Vbeta primers and 13 Jbeta primers. Measured with immunoSEQ multiplex PCR; TCRdb has only the in-frame clones, and not every one. The sample has a few hundred thousand clones, around 89% seen once. Germline V gene lookup returns CDR1 SGHNT and CDR2 YENEEA. The CDR3 loop spans 17 amino acids. The V gene end was trimmed by 3 bases and the J gene end by 4 bases; junction bases not matched to a gene: 11. Material: PBMCs. This chain connects TRBV11-3 to TRBJ1-2, with 10 bases that match TRBD1. The clonotype originates from a young woman in good health and CMV-seronegative. The DNA of the CDR3 is TGTGCCAGCAGCTTGACACGGACAGGGGGAGAAGGCTATGGCTACACCTTC. Translation gives CASSLTRTGGEGYGYTF.